The rows below give T cell receptor beta chains drawn from one sample of a study of HIV-infected children after antiretroviral therapy interruption. TCRdb passed the 3' RACE reads through MiXCR, listing each CDR3 protein once. The sample lists about 89,000 distinct CDR3 sequences; about 6.9% were seen once. Sample: CD45RA+ CD4+ T cells from PBMCs, pooled from several time points, taken from a donor given antiretroviral therapy, either interrupted or continuous. These receptor sequences come from a pool of human donors with HIV. Each CDR3 is given with its conserved first and last residue. The order of the fields is J gene, V gene, clone size, D gene, CDR3 DNA, CDR3 protein. D genes are given only for firm matches. A clone size is listed for some rows: how often the clone was seen (once, few, many), or a class if it is expanded.

>TRBJ2-7|TRBV14|many|-
TGTGCCAGCAGCCAAGTTCAGGGGTTCGGCGAGCAGTACTTC
CASSQVQGFGEQYF
>TRBJ2-6|TRBV6-2/TRBV6-3|-|-
TGTGCCACCACCCCAGGGGCCGGGGCCAACGTCCTGACTTTC
CATTPGAGANVLTF
>TRBJ2-1|TRBV6-4|few|TRBD2
TGTGCCAGCACACAGACTAGCGGGGGGCCCAATGAGCAGTTCTTC
CASTQTSGGPNEQFF
>TRBJ2-1|TRBV19|many|TRBD2
TGTGCCAGTAGTAGGGGACTAGCGGGGGACAATGAGCAGTTCTTC
CASSRGLAGDNEQFF
>TRBJ2-2|TRBV29-1|many|-
TGCAGCGTAGCTCCAGGGGCCGGGGAGCTGTTTTTT
CSVAPGAGELFF
>TRBJ1-1|TRBV10-2|many|-
TGCGCCAGCAGTGAGTCGAAGGGGTTGGTGGCAGAAGCTTTCTTT
CASSESKGLVAEAFF
>TRBJ1-2|TRBV4-1|many|TRBD1
TGCGCCAGCAGCCACCTTCTACAAACAGGGGGCTATGGCTACACCTTC
CASSHLLQTGGYGYTF
>TRBJ2-7|TRBV6-5|many|TRBD2
TGTGCCAGCAGACGCGGGACTAGCGGGTCCTACGAGCAGTACTTC
CASRRGTSGSYEQYF
>TRBJ1-4|TRBV18|few|-
TGTGCCAGCTCACCGTGGCAACAGGGAATAAATGAAAAACTGTTTTTT
CASSPWQQGINEKLFF
>TRBJ2-2|TRBV7-9|-|TRBD2
TGTGCCAGCAGCCCCCGACGGGGGGACACCGGGGAGCTGTTTTTT
CASSPRRGDTGELFF
>TRBJ1-5|TRBV6-6|many|-
TGTGCCAGCAGTTACTTACGACAGGAGCAGCCCCAGCATTTT
CASSYLRQEQPQHF
>TRBJ2-1|TRBV5-1|many|TRBD2
TGCGCCTCCCGCGGGGGGGGCCGGGGTGAGCAGTTCTTC
CASRGGGRGEQFF
>TRBJ1-4|TRBV12-3/TRBV12-4|few|-
TGTGCCAGCAGTTTAACGCGGCTGTTGACTAATGAAAAACTGTTTTTT
CASSLTRLLTNEKLFF
>TRBJ1-1|TRBV7-9|many|-
TGTGCCAGCAGCTTACCGGGAGCAAGAACGGAAGCTTTCTTT
CASSLPGARTEAFF
>TRBJ2-5|TRBV10-3|many|-
TGTGCCATCAGTGATCAGGGGACAAGGGAGACCCAGTACTTC
CAISDQGTRETQYF
>TRBJ2-3|TRBV12-3/TRBV12-4|many|TRBD2
TGTGCCAGCAGCCGAACTAGCGGGGGGCCTAGCACAGATACGCAGTATTTT
CASSRTSGGPSTDTQYF
>TRBJ1-2|TRBV6-4|many|-
TGTGCCAGCAGTAAAGACAGGACCTATGGCTACACCTTC
CASSKDRTYGYTF
>TRBJ2-1|TRBV5-1|many|TRBD2
TGCGCCAGCAGCTTTTACGCGGGGGGCTCCTACAATGAGCAGTTCTTC
CASSFYAGGSYNEQFF
>TRBJ2-3|TRBV7-3|many|-
TGTGCCAGCAGCCCTGACACAGATACGCAGTATTTT
CASSPDTDTQYF
>TRBJ2-7|TRBV29-1|many|-
TGCAGCGTTGAATTCCCGGCAGCCTACGAGCAGTACTTC
CSVEFPAAYEQYF
>TRBJ2-1|TRBV28|-|TRBD1
TGTGCCAGCAGTTTGGCAGGGGGCTACAATGAGCAGTTCTTC
CASSLAGGYNEQFF
>TRBJ1-3|TRBV20-1|many|-
TGCAGTGCTAGATCAGTCTCTGGAAACACCATATATTTT
CSARSVSGNTIYF
>TRBJ2-5|TRBV4-2|many|-
TGTGCCAGCAGCCAAGATAACCGGGACTGGGAAGACACCCAGTACTTT
CASSQDNRDWEDTQYF
>TRBJ2-1|TRBV29-1|-|TRBD2
TGCAGCGTTGAATCCAGACTTCGGACTAGTAGTATTAATGAGCAGTTCTTC
CSVESRLRTSSINEQFF
>TRBJ2-5|TRBV18|many|TRBD1
TGTGCCAGCTCACCGGGGACAGGAGAACAAGAGACCCAGTACTTC
CASSPGTGEQETQYF
>TRBJ2-1|TRBV7-2|many|-
TGTGCCAGCAGCTTGCTAGCGTCGGTGCAGTTCTTC
CASSLLASVQFF
>TRBJ1-2|TRBV5-1|many|TRBD1
TGCGCCAGCAGCGTCGGCCCAGGGGGCCCTTCCCGAGGCTACACCTTC
CASSVGPGGPSRGYTF